This passage covers 19 T cell receptor beta chains from one sample sequenced in a study of cytomegalovirus exposure and HLA in healthy donors. The study ran its PCR with 60 Vbeta and 13 Jbeta primers. Sequencing used immunoSEQ multiplex PCR; TCRdb keeps in-frame clones, though not all of them. There are some 130,000 clones in the sample; around 80% occur only once, and under 1.5% lies in the top ten. Sequenced input: PBMCs. The receptors here all came from a male donor in good health and CMV-seropositive.

The chain couples TRBV19 to TRBJ1-1; no clear D. Per the germline V gene, CDR1 is LNHDA and CDR2 is SQIVND (reference sequence). The CDR3 sequence is 13 residues long. The V end lost 3 bases, the J end lost 5 bases, and 10 bases lay between the germline ends. In nucleotides, the CDR3 is TGTGCCAGTAGTATCCCTCCCGGGACTGAAGCTTTCTTT. This encodes CASSIPPGTEAFF.

Concerning this clone: A read error may produce the germline difference seen at one junction end. This chain links TRBV11-2 with TRBJ1-4, with D possibly TRBD1 on 5 matching bases. CDR1 is SGHAT and CDR2 is FQNNGV in the germline V gene. This CDR3 region has 20 residues. This chain's CDR3 is CASSIEVWMARDSPNEKLFF. Here the CDR3 DNA reads TGTGCCAGCAGCATAGAGGTGTGGATGGCACGGGACTCCCCTAATGAAAAACTGTTTTTT.

The chain combines TRBV5-1 with TRBJ2-7; the match to TRBD2 covers 8 bases. There are 15 residues in the CDR3. J lost 4 bases, V lost 0 bases, and 6 bases had no gene match. From germline, CDR1 is SGHRS and CDR2 YFSETQ. DNA of the CDR3: TGCGCCAGCAGCTTGGATGTAGCGGGACGATACGAGCAGTACTTC. Its protein product is CASSLDVAGRYEQYF. Filled out from reference TRBV5-1 and TRBJ2-7, the complete variable domain reads KAGVTQTPRYLIKTRGQQVTLSCSPISGHRSVSWYQQTPGQGLQFLFEYFSETQRNKGNFPGRFSGRQFSNSRSEMNVSTLELGDSALYLCASSLDVAGRYEQYFGPGTRLTVT.

This clone was seen a handful of times. The chain couples TRBV5-8 to TRBJ2-5; 8 nucleotides line up with TRBD1. The DNA matches TRBJ2-7 better at its end, which makes the J call doubtful. Germline CDR1 SGHTS, CDR2 YDEGEE. CDR3 size: 15 residues. CDR3 nucleotides: TGTGCCAGCAGCCGAAGGACAGGGCTTGCCTACGAGCAGTACTTC. Its translation is CASSRRTGLAYEQYF.

This chain joins TRBV7-9 and TRBJ2-7, with D possibly being TRBD1 (5 bases). This CDR3 has 12 residues. Germline V gene sequence: CDR1 SEHNR, CDR2 FQNEAQ (reference sequence). Trimming took off 5 bases at V and 2 bases at J, with 7 bases between the two ends. The CDR3 bases are TGTGCCAGCAGCCCCAGGGCCTACGAGCAGTACTTC. This encodes CASSPRAYEQYF.

V is TRBV6-5 and J is TRBJ1-4, with 7 bases fitting TRBD1. V shed 6 bases, J shed 5 bases, and the junction held 9 bases outside the gene matches. The CDR3 length is 15 residues. The V gene's germline CDR1 is MNHEY and CDR2 SVGAGI. The CDR3 nucleotides are TGTGCCAGCAGCGCCGGGACAGCGGCGAATGAAAAACTGTTTTTT. Amino acids: CASSAGTAANEKLFF.

J is TRBJ2-5 and V is TRBV6-5, with TRBD2 matching over 7 bases. Germline assignment: CDR1 MNHEY and CDR2 SVGAGI. V shed 0 bases and J 5 bases; nucleotides not matched to a gene: 0. This CDR3 is built from 13 residues. CDR3 in amino acids: CASSYSRGETQYF. CDR3 in DNA: TGTGCCAGCAGTTACTCGCGGGGGGAGACCCAGTACTTC.

V gene TRBV28 combines with J gene TRBJ1-2; the match to TRBD1 covers 7 bases. The germline V gene has CDR1 MDHEN and CDR2 SYDVKM. CDR3 size: 15 residues. The ends lost 4 bases at V and 5 bases at J; junction bases unmatched: 10. This CDR3 reads CASSSPQAGGYGYTF. CDR3 nucleotide sequence: TGTGCCAGCAGTTCCCCCCAGGCAGGGGGTTATGGCTACACCTTC.

This chain uses TRBV6-4 with TRBJ2-1; 7 positions agree with TRBD1. Germline lookup yields CDR1 MRHNA and CDR2 SNTAGT. V trimming: 0 bases; J trimming: 12 bases; junction bases outside the gene matches: 11. CDR3 length: 15 amino acids. This CDR3 is CASSDSESGGNLQFF. CDR3 nucleotide sequence: TGTGCCAGCAGTGACTCTGAGTCAGGGGGAAATTTGCAGTTCTTC.

The genes are TRBV5-8 and TRBJ2-7; D uncertain. The CDR3 totals 11 residues. Germline V gene data show CDR1 as SGHTS and CDR2 as YDEGEE. Trimming removed 4 bases at V and 2 bases at J, with 4 bases between. CDR3 amino acids: CASSGAYEQYF. CDR3 in DNA: TGTGCCAGCAGCGGAGCCTACGAGCAGTACTTC.

The chain has TRBV28 and TRBJ1-2; TRBD1 matches 7 bases. J lost 2 bases, V lost 3 bases, and 9 bases had no gene match. The CDR3 runs 16 residues. Germline V gene data show CDR1 as MDHEN and CDR2 as SYDVKM. For the CDR3, the DNA is TGTGCCAGCAGTTTCCTCCAGGGGGGTACGAACTATGGCTACACCTTC. Translation: CASSFLQGGTNYGYTF.

This chain links TRBV7-9 with TRBJ2-2; 7 positions match TRBD2. Per the germline V gene, CDR1 is SEHNR and CDR2 is FQNEAQ (reference sequence). CDR3 length: 17 residues. V was clipped by 1 base and J by 3 bases; unmatched bases: 8. CDR3 bases: TGTGCCAGCAGCTTAGGTTCGGCGGGAGTGTACACCGGGGAGCTGTTTTTT. Protein: CASSLGSAGVYTGELFF.

CDR3 sequence: CASSSDRVLVHSNQPQHF. CDR3 nucleotide sequence: TGTGCCAGCAGCTCGGACAGGGTCTTGGTTCATAGCAATCAGCCCCAGCATTTT. This chain uses TRBV7-8 with TRBJ1-5, with 8 bases identical to TRBD1. Germline values: CDR1 SGHVS, CDR2 FQNEAQ. The CDR3 extends over 18 amino acids. V trimming: 4 bases; J trimming: 0 bases; junction bases outside the gene matches: 11.

The chain employs TRBV4-1 and TRBJ2-1, with 9 bases fitting TRBD2. Per the germline V gene, CDR1 is MGHRA and CDR2 is YSYEKL. The CDR3 has 16 residues. After removal of 2 bases from V and 8 bases from J, the junction contained 10 bases not matched to a gene. CDR3 coding DNA: TGCGCCAGCAGCCAATGGGGCGGGGGGGCCTCGGATGAGCAGTTCTTC. This translates into CASSQWGGGASDEQFF.

This clone has a single count. The J gene is TRBJ1-5, the V gene TRBV5-4, with D perhaps TRBD1 (6 bases). CDR1 and CDR2 (germline): SGHNT, YYREEE (reference sequence). V gave up 1 base and J gave up 2 bases, with 13 bases separating them. The CDR3 runs 16 residues. The CDR3 loop is CASSLTTGSGNQPQHF. The CDR3 DNA is TGTGCCAGCAGCTTGACCACAGGGTCGGGCAATCAGCCCCAGCATTTT.

As DNA, the CDR3 is TGTGCCAGCAGCCAAGGACAGGGCCACACCTTC. This gives the protein CASSQGQGHTF. V and J are TRBV4-2 and TRBJ1-2, with 7 bases identical to TRBD1. Germline CDR1 is LGHNA and CDR2 is YNFKEQ. The CDR3 runs to 11 residues. The V and J ends lost 1 base and 12 bases, in that order; junction bases with no gene match: 2.

This clone was detected only a few times. CDR3: CASSMTGVNQPQHF. The CDR3 DNA reads as TGTGCCAGCAGCATGACAGGGGTAAATCAGCCCCAGCATTTT. The V call is TRBV5-6, the J call TRBJ1-5; TRBD1 agrees at 8 bases. CDR1 is SGHDT, CDR2 YYEEEE, per germline. The V and J ends lost 4 bases and 4 bases, in that order; junction bases with no gene match: 4. The CDR3 spans 14 residues.

The chain recombines TRBV7-9 with TRBJ2-1, with 12 bases that match TRBD2. From germline, CDR1 is SEHNR and CDR2 FQNEAQ (reference sequence). This CDR3 spans 19 amino acids. V trimming: 4 bases; J trimming: 0 bases; junction bases outside the gene matches: 10. The CDR3 loop is CASSSGLAGLKNSYNEQFF. The CDR3, as DNA: TGTGCCAGCAGCTCAGGACTAGCGGGGCTTAAGAACTCCTACAATGAGCAGTTCTTC.

V usage is TRBV7-9 and J usage is TRBJ2-7; 7 bases match TRBD2. J was trimmed by 5 bases and V by 4 bases; bases with no gene match: 11. Germline V lookup: CDR1 SEHNR, CDR2 FQNEAQ (reference sequence). This CDR3 is built from 15 residues. The DNA for the CDR3 is TGTGCCAGCAGCTATTCCGCCCTTCGGGGGGACGAGCAGTACTTC. It specifies CASSYSALRGDEQYF.